Shown below are 29 T cell receptor beta chains from a single sample sequenced in a study of blood T cell repertoires in COVID-19. Profiled with immunoSEQ multiplex PCR; TCRdb holds only in-frame clones, not every one. This repertoire shows roughly 150,000 clones, around 85% found once; its top ten account for less than 8%. Sequenced: peripheral blood. The receptor source for this set is a man older than 75 with COVID-19, enrolled during active disease.

This chain uses TRBV5-5 with TRBJ1-2, with TRBD1 matching 9 bases. The CDR3 contains 14 residues. The trim removed 5 bases at V and 4 bases at J, leaving 6 bases unmatched. Germline V gene lookup returns CDR1 SGHKS and CDR2 YYEKEE (reference sequence). The CDR3 loop reads CASSSQGAGYGYTF. CDR3 DNA sequence: TGTGCCAGCAGTTCACAGGGGGCTGGCTATGGCTACACCTTC. Full variable domain (remainder filled in from reference TRBV5-5 and TRBJ1-2): DAGVTQSPTHLIKTRGQQVTLRCSPISGHKSVSWYQQVLGQGPQFIFQYYEKEERGRGNFPDRFSARQFPNYSSELNVNALLLGDSALYLCASSSQGAGYGYTFGSGTRLTVV.

The chain combines TRBV18 with TRBJ2-2; TRBD1 aligns across 10 bases. This CDR3 is 14 amino acids long. The V gene's germline CDR1 is KGHSH and CDR2 LQKENI. J was trimmed by 6 bases and V by 2 bases; bases with no gene match: 0. CDR3 sequence: CASSPGTGAGELFF. CDR3 coding DNA: TGTGCCAGCTCACCAGGGACAGGGGCCGGGGAGCTGTTTTTT.

This clone came up a few times. The chain links TRBV5-1 to TRBJ1-2; possibly TRBD1 for D (5 bases). Trimming left V 5 bases short and J 3 bases short, with 11 bases between. The CDR3 spans 13 residues. Germline values: CDR1 SGHRS, CDR2 YFSETQ. CDR3 sequence: CASSLDSDYGYTF. The CDR3 region has the DNA TGCGCCAGCAGTCTAGACAGCGACTATGGCTACACCTTC. The whole variable domain, remainder taken from reference TRBV5-1 and TRBJ1-2, is KAGVTQTPRYLIKTRGQQVTLSCSPISGHRSVSWYQQTPGQGLQFLFEYFSETQRNKGNFPGRFSGRQFSNSRSEMNVSTLELGDSALYLCASSLDSDYGYTFGSGTRLTVV.

The chain has TRBV7-3 and TRBJ1-1, with unresolved D. There are 13 residues in the CDR3. V was cut by 5 bases and J by 7 bases, with 14 bases left in between. Germline V CDR1 and CDR2: SGHTA, FQGTGA. CDR3: CASSLNSPGEAFF. CDR3 in DNA: TGTGCCAGCAGCCTAAATAGTCCTGGTGAAGCTTTCTTT.

The chain combines TRBV27 with TRBJ2-7, with 7 nucleotides matching TRBD1. This CDR3 has 15 residues. V gave up 2 bases and J gave up 5 bases; unmatched junction bases: 9. The germline CDR1 and CDR2 sequences are MNHEY and SMNVEV (reference sequence). The CDR3, as DNA: TGTGCCAGCAGTTTAAGGGTAAAACAGGGGAACGAGCAGTACTTC. Its translation is CASSLRVKQGNEQYF.

This chain connects TRBV4-1 to TRBJ1-3; weak D call: TRBD1 (5 bases). V gave up 0 bases and J gave up 2 bases, with 11 bases separating them. Germline-derived CDR1 and CDR2 are MGHRA and YSYEKL. This CDR3 has 16 amino acids. The CDR3 reads CASSQDTGRTGNTIYF. The DNA of the CDR3 is TGCGCCAGCAGCCAAGATACAGGCAGGACTGGAAACACCATATATTTT.

This clone turned up a few times. V and J are TRBV5-1 and TRBJ1-1, with 7 bases matching TRBD1. Losses at the gene ends were 0 bases for V and 2 bases for J; bases not matched to a gene: 4. The CDR3 is 15 residues long. Germline CDR1 is SGHRS and CDR2 is YFSETQ. CDR3 in DNA: TGCGCCAGCAGCTTGGCGACAGGGATAAACACTGAAGCTTTCTTT. It translates to CASSLATGINTEAFF.

The rearrangement joins TRBV11-2 to TRBJ2-3, with 7 bases fitting TRBD1. Trimming cost V 6 bases and J 0 bases; bases outside gene matches: 6. The CDR3 sequence is 15 residues long. In germline, CDR1 is SGHAT, CDR2 FQNNGV. The CDR3 sequence is CASSLGGGSTDTQYF. The CDR3 DNA is TGTGCCAGCAGTCTAGGGGGCGGGAGCACAGATACGCAGTATTTT.

The rearrangement joins TRBV5-1 to TRBJ2-4; tentative D call: TRBD1 (7 bases). The CDR3 extends over 15 amino acids. V lost 4 bases and J lost 7, with 18 bases in between. Germline CDR1 reads SGHRS; CDR2 reads YFSETQ. CDR3 sequence reads: CASSKDRSAGNIQYF. In DNA, the CDR3 is TGCGCCAGCAGCAAGGACAGGTCCGCGGGGAACATTCAGTACTTC.

The V call is TRBV7-3, the J call TRBJ1-1; the match to TRBD1 covers 9 bases. Germline V gene data show CDR1 as SGHTA and CDR2 as FQGTGA. With V trimmed by 6 bases and J by 4 bases, 9 bases remained unmatched. The CDR3 runs to 15 residues. This chain's CDR3 is CASSPGQGWVTEAFF. Here the CDR3 DNA reads TGTGCCAGCAGTCCGGGACAGGGATGGGTCACTGAAGCTTTCTTT.

The rearrangement joins TRBV19 to TRBJ2-6; D gene ambiguous. V lost 7 bases and J 2 bases, leaving 15 bases between the germline ends. Per germline, CDR1 LNHDA and CDR2 SQIVND (reference sequence). This CDR3 comprises 16 residues. In nucleotides, the CDR3 is TGTGCCAGTACTCCGCGAGAAACGACTGGGGCCAACGTCCTGACTTTC. As protein: CASTPRETTGANVLTF.

The V call is TRBV5-1, the J call TRBJ1-1; TRBD1 agrees at 12 bases. This CDR3 region has 16 residues. Germline CDR1 and CDR2: SGHRS and YFSETQ. Trimming at V came to 4 bases and at J to 1 base, leaving 5 bases not matched to a gene. DNA for the CDR3: TGCGCCAGCAGCGGGACAGGGGGCGTCGGGAACACTGAAGCTTTCTTT. Protein sequence: CASSGTGGVGNTEAFF.

The chain carries TRBV7-9 and TRBJ2-4; no clear D. Per the germline V gene, CDR1 is SEHNR and CDR2 is FQNEAQ (reference sequence). CDR3 length: 15 amino acids. The germline V and J ends were trimmed by 5 bases and 0 bases, with 11 bases remaining between them. The CDR3 coding sequence is TGTGCCAGCAGCCTCGACACTGTAGCCAAAAACATTCAGTACTTC. It translates to CASSLDTVAKNIQYF.

A few counts support this clone. This chain connects TRBV18 to TRBJ1-2, with D tentatively TRBD1 (6 bases). The V and J ends lost 3 bases and 6 bases respectively, with 14 bases between them. The CDR3 is 14 residues long. Germline assignment: CDR1 KGHSH and CDR2 LQKENI. CDR3: CASSPYREPNGYTF. CDR3 DNA sequence: TGTGCCAGCTCACCCTACAGGGAACCCAATGGCTACACCTTC.

This clone has a count of ten or more. J is TRBJ2-7 and V is TRBV7-3; D gene unclear. V shed 4 bases and J shed 7 bases, with 14 bases lying between them. Per germline, CDR1 SGHTA and CDR2 FQGTGA. The CDR3 consists of 13 residues. CDR3 sequence (DNA): TGTGCCAGCAGCTCCGGTCCAGCGAGGGAGCAGTACTTC. Amino acid sequence: CASSSGPAREQYF.

V is TRBV7-6 and J is TRBJ2-5, with unresolved D. The germline gives CDR1 SGHVS, CDR2 FNYEAQ. This CDR3 is 15 amino acids long. Trimming left V 0 bases short and J 0 bases short, with 8 bases between. As DNA, the CDR3 is TGTGCCAGCAGCTTAGCTGTGGCATACCAAGAGACCCAGTACTTC. Its translation is CASSLAVAYQETQYF.

The V gene is TRBV14, the J gene TRBJ2-7; 8 nucleotides match TRBD2. The V gene end was trimmed by 4 bases and the J gene end by 7 bases; junction bases not matched to a gene: 15. Germline assignment: CDR1 SGHDN and CDR2 FVKESK. The CDR3 spans 16 residues. CDR3 amino acids: CASSPFGTGGRGEQYF. CDR3 bases: TGTGCCAGCAGCCCCTTCGGAACGGGGGGGCGGGGAGAGCAGTACTTC.

This sequence joins TRBV5-1 and TRBJ2-1; weak D call: TRBD1 (5 bases). The CDR3 has 14 residues. Trimming removed 0 bases at V and 6 bases at J, with 10 bases between. Germline assignment: CDR1 SGHRS and CDR2 YFSETQ. CDR3: CASSLEGNSNEQFF. Here the CDR3 DNA reads TGCGCCAGCAGCTTGGAGGGGAATTCCAATGAGCAGTTCTTC. Full variable domain (rest looked up from reference TRBV5-1 and TRBJ2-1): KAGVTQTPRYLIKTRGQQVTLSCSPISGHRSVSWYQQTPGQGLQFLFEYFSETQRNKGNFPGRFSGRQFSNSRSEMNVSTLELGDSALYLCASSLEGNSNEQFFGPGTRLTVL.

The rearrangement links TRBV11-2 to TRBJ1-1; no definite D call. V lost 5 bases and J 1 base, leaving 5 bases between the germline ends. CDR3 size: 12 residues. Germline CDR1 and CDR2: SGHAT and FQNNGV. The CDR3 coding sequence is TGTGCCAGCAGCCGCAGGAACACTGAAGCTTTCTTT. Protein: CASSRRNTEAFF. Complete variable domain (other parts from reference TRBV11-2 and TRBJ1-1): EAGVAQSPRYKIIEKRQSVAFWCNPISGHATLYWYQQILGQGPKLLIQFQNNGVVDDSQLPKDRFSAERLKGVDSTLKIQPAKLEDSAVYLCASSRRNTEAFFGQGTRLTVV.

The gene calls are TRBV27 and TRBJ2-5; a possible D gene is TRBD2 (5 bases). CDR3 length: 14 residues. Looked up from germline, CDR1 is MNHEY and CDR2 is SMNVEV (reference sequence). V was shortened by 0 bases and J by 4 bases, with 9 bases between the two germline ends. In nucleotides, the CDR3 is TGTGCCAGCAGTTTATCCTATCGGGGAGAGACCCAGTACTTC. Translating it yields CASSLSYRGETQYF.

In the case of this clone: In the same sample, other DNA sequences code for this CDR3. The rearrangement uses TRBV15 and TRBJ2-5; 8 bases map to TRBD1. The length of the CDR3 is 14 residues. Germline assignment: CDR1 LNHNV and CDR2 YYDKDF (reference sequence). V shed 5 bases and J 4 bases; nucleotides not matched to a gene: 6. This chain's CDR3 is CATSRDRGGETQYF. The DNA for the CDR3 is TGTGCCACCAGCCGCGACAGGGGAGGAGAGACCCAGTACTTC.

The J gene is TRBJ1-2, the V gene TRBV19, with a tentative D call TRBD1 (5 bases). In germline, CDR1 is LNHDA, CDR2 SQIVND (reference sequence). CDR3 length: 13 amino acids. Trimming stripped 1 base from V and 4 bases from J, with 7 bases between. The CDR3 is CASSIGQTYGYTF. CDR3 nucleotides: TGTGCCAGTAGTATAGGACAGACCTATGGCTACACCTTC.

The CDR3 nucleotides read TGTGCCAGCAGCGACCGGGACAGATATGGCTACACCTTC. Protein: CASSDRDRYGYTF. This rearrangement joins TRBV7-2 to TRBJ1-2; 7 bases match TRBD1. This CDR3 spans 13 amino acids. CDR1 SGHTA and CDR2 FQGNSA come from the germline V gene. V dropped 5 bases and J dropped 5; count of bases not matched to a gene: 5.

The chain joins TRBV2 to TRBJ1-2, with 10 bases matching TRBD1. CDR3 length equals 18 residues. CDR1 and CDR2 (germline): SNHLY, FYNNEI. Trimming took 6 bases from V and 0 from J; bases not matched to a gene: 13. The CDR3 loop is CASSAGTGVFNANYGYTF. For the CDR3, the DNA is TGTGCCAGCAGCGCCGGGACAGGGGTTTTTAACGCTAACTATGGCTACACCTTC.

The V gene is TRBV11-2, the J gene TRBJ2-5, with 9 bases identical to TRBD1. V shed 5 bases and J 2 bases; nucleotides not matched to a gene: 3. Germline V gene sequence: CDR1 SGHAT, CDR2 FQNNGV. This CDR3 region has 14 residues. The CDR3 nucleotides are TGTGCCAGCAGCCAGGACAGGGGACAAGAGACCCAGTACTTC. This translates into CASSQDRGQETQYF.

The chain links TRBV7-9 to TRBJ2-7; TRBD2 aligns across 7 bases. The J segment lost 4 bases and the V segment lost 6 bases, leaving 0 bases of the junction unmatched. The CDR3 runs to 11 residues. Germline V gene data show CDR1 as SEHNR and CDR2 as FQNEAQ (reference sequence). CDR3 loop: CASRGGYEQYF. For the CDR3, the DNA is TGTGCCAGCAGGGGGGGGTACGAGCAGTACTTC.

The chain links TRBV28 to TRBJ1-1; the match to TRBD1 covers 7 bases. Germline CDR1 reads MDHEN; CDR2 reads SYDVKM. The CDR3 contains 15 residues. With V trimmed by 6 bases and J by 1 base, 8 bases remained unmatched. CDR3 loop: CASRRTGVSNTEAFF. Written as DNA, the CDR3 is TGTGCCAGCAGGCGGACAGGCGTTTCGAACACTGAAGCTTTCTTT.

V is TRBV18 and J is TRBJ1-2, with 10 nucleotides matching TRBD1. The germline gives CDR1 KGHSH, CDR2 LQKENI. Trimming removed 5 bases from V and 5 bases from J; junction bases left unmatched: 11. This CDR3 is 16 amino acids long. The CDR3 sequence is CASSTSGQGLGYGYTF. In DNA form, the CDR3 reads TGTGCCAGCTCAACGTCGGGACAGGGGTTGGGGTATGGCTACACCTTC.

The chain combines TRBV7-8 with TRBJ1-6; possible D gene TRBD1, 5 bases. Per the germline V gene, CDR1 is SGHVS and CDR2 is FQNEAQ. The CDR3 contains 16 residues. Trimming shortened V by 5 bases and J by 9 bases, and 20 bases separated the two germline ends. The CDR3 loop is CASSPLEAGWSSPLHF. CDR3 nucleotide sequence: TGTGCCAGCAGCCCGCTTGAGGCAGGGTGGAGTTCACCCCTCCACTTT.